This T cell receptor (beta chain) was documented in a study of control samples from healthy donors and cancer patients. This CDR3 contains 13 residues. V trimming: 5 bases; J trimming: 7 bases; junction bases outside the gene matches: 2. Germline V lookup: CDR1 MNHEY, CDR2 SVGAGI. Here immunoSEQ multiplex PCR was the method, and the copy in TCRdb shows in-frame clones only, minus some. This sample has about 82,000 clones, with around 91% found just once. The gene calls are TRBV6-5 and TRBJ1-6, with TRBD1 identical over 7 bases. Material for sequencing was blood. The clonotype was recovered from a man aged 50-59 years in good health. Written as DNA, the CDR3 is TGTGCCAGCAGTAAGGACAGGAATTCACCCCTCCACTTT. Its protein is CASSKDRNSPLHF.